Sequencing of this TCR beta chain was carried out in a study of blood T cell repertoires in COVID-19. Across the study: The samples span acute and convalescent COVID-19 from the United States, Italy and Spain.

Cohorts were assigned according to the clinical history that participants reported. The recovered donors of Cohort 3 showed two negative PCRs, clearance, or symptom resolution. Per the original data handling: For nucleated cells, counts were estimated from reference gene primer amplification. Sequenced by immunoSEQ multiplex PCR; TCRdb stores in-frame clones only, minus some. The V and J calls and clone size come from that table; D and trimming were worked out from the DNA. The profile shows 250,000 to 300,000 clones, 80% to 95% of them singletons. The CDR3 totals 14 residues. Trimming pared 6 bases from V and 0 bases from J, leaving 9 bases between. The germline V gene encodes CDR1 LNHDA and CDR2 SQIVND (reference sequence).

The clonotype comes from a woman aged 25-40 years who had recovered from COVID-19. The chain employs TRBV19 and TRBJ1-5; no definite D call. Input material: PBMCs or T cells enriched from blood (not recorded which). In DNA form, the CDR3 reads TGTGCCAGTAGAATGACTCCTAGCAATCAGCCCCAGCATTTT. Translated, it gives CASRMTPSNQPQHF.